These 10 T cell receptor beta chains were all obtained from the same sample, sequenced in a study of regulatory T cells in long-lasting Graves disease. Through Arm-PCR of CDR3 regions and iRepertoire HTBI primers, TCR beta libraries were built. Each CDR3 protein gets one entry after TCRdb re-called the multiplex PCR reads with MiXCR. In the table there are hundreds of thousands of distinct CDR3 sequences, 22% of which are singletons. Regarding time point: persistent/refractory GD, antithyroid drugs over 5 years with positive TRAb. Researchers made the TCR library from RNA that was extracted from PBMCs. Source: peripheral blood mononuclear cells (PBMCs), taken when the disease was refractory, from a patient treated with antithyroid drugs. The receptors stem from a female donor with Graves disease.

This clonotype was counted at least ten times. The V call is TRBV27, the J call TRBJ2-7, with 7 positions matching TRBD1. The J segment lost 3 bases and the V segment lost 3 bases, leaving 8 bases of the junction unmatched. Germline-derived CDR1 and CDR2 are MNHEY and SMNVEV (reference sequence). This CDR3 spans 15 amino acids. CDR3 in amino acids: CASSLTGQPFYEQYF. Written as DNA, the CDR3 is TGTGCCAGCAGTTTGACGGGACAGCCCTTCTACGAGCAGTACTTC.

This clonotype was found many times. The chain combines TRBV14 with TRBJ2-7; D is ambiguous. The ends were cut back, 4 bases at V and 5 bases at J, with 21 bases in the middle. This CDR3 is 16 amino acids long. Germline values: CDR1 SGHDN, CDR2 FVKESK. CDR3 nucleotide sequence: TGTGCCAGCAGCCGCACCCGGAGCAGTTGGCTCCACGAGCAGTACTTC. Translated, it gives CASSRTRSSWLHEQYF.

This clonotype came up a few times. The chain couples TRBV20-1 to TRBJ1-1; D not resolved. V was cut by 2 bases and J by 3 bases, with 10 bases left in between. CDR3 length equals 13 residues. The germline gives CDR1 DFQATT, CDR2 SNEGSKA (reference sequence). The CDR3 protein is CSARTGLDTEAFF. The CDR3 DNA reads TGCAGTGCTAGAACCGGCCTAGACACTGAAGCTTTCTTT.

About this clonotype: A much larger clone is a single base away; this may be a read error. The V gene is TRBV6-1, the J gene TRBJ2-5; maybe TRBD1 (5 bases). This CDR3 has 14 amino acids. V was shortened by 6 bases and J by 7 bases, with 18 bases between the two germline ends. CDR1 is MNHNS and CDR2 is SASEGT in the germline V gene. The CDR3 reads CASRPRQYEGTQYF. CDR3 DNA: TGTGCCAGCAGGCCCCGACAGTACGAAGGGACCCAGTACTTC.

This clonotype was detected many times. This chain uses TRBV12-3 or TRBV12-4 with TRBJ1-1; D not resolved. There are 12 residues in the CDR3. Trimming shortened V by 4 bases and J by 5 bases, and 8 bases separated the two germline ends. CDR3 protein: CASSSTITEAFF. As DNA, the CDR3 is TGTGCCAGCAGTTCCACGATAACTGAAGCTTTCTTT.

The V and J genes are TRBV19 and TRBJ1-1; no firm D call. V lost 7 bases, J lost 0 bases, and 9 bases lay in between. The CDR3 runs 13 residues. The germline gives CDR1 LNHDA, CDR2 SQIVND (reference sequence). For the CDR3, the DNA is TGTGCCAGTAATGTAATGGTGAACACTGAAGCTTTCTTT. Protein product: CASNVMVNTEAFF.

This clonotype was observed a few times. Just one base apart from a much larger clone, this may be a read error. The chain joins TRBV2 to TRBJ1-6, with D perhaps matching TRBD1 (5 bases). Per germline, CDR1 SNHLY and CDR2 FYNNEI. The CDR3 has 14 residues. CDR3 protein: CVSSDLGGGTPLHF. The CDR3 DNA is TGTGTCAGCAGTGATCTGGGGGGAGGCACACCCCTCCACTTT. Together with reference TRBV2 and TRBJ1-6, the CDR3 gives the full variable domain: EPEVTQTPSHQVTQMGQEVILRCVPISNHLYFYWYRQILGQKVEFLVSFYNNEISEKSEIFDDQFSVERPDGSNFTLKIRSTKLEDSAMYFCVSSDLGGGTPLHFGNGTRLTVT.

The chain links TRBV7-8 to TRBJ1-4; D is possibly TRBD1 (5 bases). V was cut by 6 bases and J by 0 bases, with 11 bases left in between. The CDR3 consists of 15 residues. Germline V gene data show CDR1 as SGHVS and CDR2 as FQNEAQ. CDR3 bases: TGTGCCAGCAGACGGGACCGTGCAACTAATGAAAAACTGTTTTTT. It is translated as CASRRDRATNEKLFF.

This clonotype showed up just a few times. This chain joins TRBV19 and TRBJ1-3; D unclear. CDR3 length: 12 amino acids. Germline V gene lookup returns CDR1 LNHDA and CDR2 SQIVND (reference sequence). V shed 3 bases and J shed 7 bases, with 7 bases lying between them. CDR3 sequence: CASSIGWNTIYF. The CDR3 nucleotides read TGTGCCAGTAGTATTGGTTGGAACACCATATATTTT.

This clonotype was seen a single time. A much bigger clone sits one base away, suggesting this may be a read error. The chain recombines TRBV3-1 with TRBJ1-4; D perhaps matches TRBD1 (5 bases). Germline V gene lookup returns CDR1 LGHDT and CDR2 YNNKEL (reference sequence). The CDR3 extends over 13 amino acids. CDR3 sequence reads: CASSHGTEEKLVF. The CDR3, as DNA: TGTGCCAGCAGCCATGGGACCGAAGAAAAACTGGTTTTT. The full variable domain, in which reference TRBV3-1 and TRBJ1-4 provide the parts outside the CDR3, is DTAVSQTPKYLVTQMGNDKSIKCEQNLGHDTMYWYKQDSKKFLKIMFSYNNKELIINETVPNRFSPKSPDKAHLNLHINSLELGDSAVYFCASSHGTEEKLVFGSGTQLSVL.